Listed below are T cell receptor beta chains from one sample, sequenced in a study of T-cell memory formation after mild COVID-19. Each CDR3 protein gets one entry after TCRdb re-called the 5' RACE reads with MiXCR. Of 470,000 or so distinct CDR3 sequences in the sample, about a sixth were seen once. Sequenced: PBMCs or a T cell subset sorted from them (not recorded which). The receptors come from a man in his late teens or twenties who had mild COVID-19 (a few samples of this study predate the infection). Cell type and time point are not known. Each CDR3 is given with its conserved first and last residue. D genes are given only for firm matches. Clone size is given for some rows only: seen once, a few or many times, or a class if the clone is expanded.

v_call	d_call	clone_size	j_call	cdr3_aa	cdr3_nt
TRBV19	TRBD2	-	TRBJ2-3	CASMSRVAGMRTDTQYF	TGTGCCAGTATGAGTCGGGTAGCGGGTATGCGTACAGATACGCAGTATTTT
TRBV5-1	-	-	TRBJ1-1	CASSGTGVMNTEAFF	TGCGCCAGCAGCGGAACAGGTGTCATGAACACTGAAGCTTTCTTT
TRBV20-1	-	few	TRBJ1-6	CSATPEGGLNSPLHF	TGCAGTGCTACCCCCGAGGGGGGTCTTAATTCACCCCTCCACTTT
TRBV4-2	TRBD1	-	TRBJ2-5	CASSQGETGEETQYF	TGTGCCAGCAGCCAAGGCGAGACAGGGGAAGAGACCCAGTACTTC
TRBV5-6	-	few	TRBJ2-1	CASSLASQGGDEQFF	TGTGCCAGCAGCTTGGCATCACAGGGAGGTGATGAGCAGTTCTTC
TRBV20-1	-	few	TRBJ1-2	CSARGLFGYTF	TGCAGTGCTAGAGGATTGTTTGGCTACACCTTC
TRBV6-5	-	few	TRBJ1-2	CASSLPGSAYGYTF	TGTGCCAGCAGCCTGCCAGGGTCCGCCTATGGCTACACCTTC
TRBV5-1	-	few	TRBJ2-1	CASTLQGYNEQFF	TGCGCCAGCACCTTGCAGGGGTACAATGAGCAGTTCTTC
TRBV7-8	-	few	TRBJ2-5	CASSSASQGIQTQYF	TGTGCCAGCAGCTCAGCCAGTCAGGGCATCCAGACCCAGTACTTC
TRBV20-1	-	-	TRBJ1-5	CSARDPIGQPQHF	TGCAGTGCTAGAGACCCCATAGGTCAGCCCCAGCATTTT
TRBV3-1	TRBD1	-	TRBJ2-7	CASSDDRGLDEQYF	TGTGCCAGCAGTGACGACAGGGGGCTCGACGAGCAGTACTTC
TRBV6-2/TRBV6-3	-	few	TRBJ1-5	CASSFRGSSQPQHF	TGTGCCAGCAGTTTTCGTGGTAGTAGCCAGCCCCAGCATTTT
TRBV24-1	-	-	TRBJ2-3	CATSDPTSSTDTQYF	TGTGCCACCAGTGACCCCACTAGCTCCACAGATACGCAGTATTTT
TRBV14	-	few	TRBJ1-1	CASSQDFGENTEAFF	TGTGCCAGCAGCCAAGATTTTGGGGAGAACACTGAAGCTTTCTTT
TRBV7-9	-	many	TRBJ2-7	CASGRGAQPYEQYF	TGTGCCAGCGGTCGGGGGGCCCAGCCTTACGAGCAGTACTTC
TRBV6-5	-	-	TRBJ1-5	CASSSGTIQPQHF	TGTGCCAGCAGTTCCGGGACTATCCAACCCCAGCATTTT
TRBV20-1	-	few	TRBJ1-1	CSAPRRNTEAFF	TGCAGTGCTCCACGGAGGAACACTGAAGCTTTCTTT
TRBV5-1	-	-	TRBJ1-1	CASSFTLGGTNTEAFF	TGCGCCAGCAGCTTTACCTTGGGGGGCACGAACACTGAAGCTTTCTTT
TRBV4-1	TRBD1	-	TRBJ2-3	CASSQEDRGYTQYF	TGCGCCAGCAGCCAAGAGGACAGGGGGTATACGCAGTATTTT
TRBV7-2	-	few	TRBJ2-3	CASSQMVHSTDTQYF	TGTGCCAGCAGCCAGATGGTCCATAGCACAGATACGCAGTATTTT
TRBV12-3/TRBV12-4	TRBD1	many	TRBJ1-5	CASRGQGGNQPQHF	TGTGCCAGCAGGGGACAGGGTGGCAATCAGCCCCAGCATTTT
TRBV12-3/TRBV12-4	-	few	TRBJ2-3	CASSLSGRPDTQYF	TGTGCCAGCAGTTTGTCAGGTCGGCCAGATACGCAGTATTTT
TRBV7-9	TRBD1	few	TRBJ2-5	CASSLPTGDQETQYF	TGTGCCAGCAGCTTGCCCACAGGGGACCAAGAGACCCAGTACTTC
TRBV27	-	-	TRBJ1-4	CASSLYGRVEKLFF	TGTGCCAGCAGTCTCTATGGTCGGGTTGAAAAACTGTTTTTT
TRBV11-2	-	few	TRBJ2-5	CASRPILRNPQETQYF	TGTGCCAGCAGACCTATCCTCAGGAATCCTCAAGAGACCCAGTACTTC
TRBV15	-	few	TRBJ2-3	CATSRDSGDTQYF	TGTGCCACCAGCAGAGATTCTGGAGATACGCAGTATTTT
TRBV12-3/TRBV12-4	-	-	TRBJ1-2	CASSFGRSPNGLTF	TGTGCCAGCAGTTTCGGCAGATCCCCGAACGGTCTCACCTTC
TRBV20-1	-	few	TRBJ1-1	CSAGRPFTGTEAFF	TGCAGTGCTGGGAGACCCTTTACAGGAACTGAAGCTTTCTTT
TRBV5-5	TRBD2	many	TRBJ2-1	CASSFLSGGINEQFF	TGTGCCAGCAGCTTTCTTAGCGGGGGGATCAATGAGCAGTTCTTC
TRBV12-3/TRBV12-4	-	few	TRBJ2-1	CASGPYNEQFF	TGTGCCAGCGGGCCCTACAATGAGCAGTTCTTC
TRBV6-5	TRBD1	few	TRBJ1-1	CASSRPGQGLNTEAFF	TGTGCCAGCAGTCGTCCGGGACAGGGTCTGAACACTGAAGCTTTCTTT
TRBV7-9	-	-	TRBJ2-2	CASRRGNTGELFF	TGTGCCAGCAGACGGGGAAACACCGGGGAGCTGTTTTTT
TRBV4-1	-	-	TRBJ1-2	CASSQVVKRPYGYTF	TGCGCCAGCAGCCAAGTGGTCAAACGGCCCTATGGCTACACCTTC
TRBV7-6	TRBD2	-	TRBJ2-1	CASRTGLAPYNEQFF	TGTGCCAGCAGGACGGGACTAGCGCCCTACAATGAGCAGTTCTTC
TRBV27	-	few	TRBJ2-7	CASSSNLRDEQYF	TGTGCCAGCAGTTCCAATCTCAGGGACGAGCAGTACTTC
TRBV18	TRBD1	-	TRBJ1-1	CASSRSTGTTEAFF	TGTGCCAGCTCACGATCGACAGGGACAACTGAAGCTTTCTTT
TRBV20-1	-	-	TRBJ1-5	CSASDQDAHVARSRDQPQHF	TGCAGTGCTAGTGATCAGGACGCGCACGTTGCTCGTTCGAGGGATCAGCCCCAGCATTTT
TRBV5-6	-	-	TRBJ2-7	CASSRPVTATYEQYF	TGTGCCAGCAGCAGACCAGTTACAGCGACCTACGAGCAGTACTTC
TRBV20-1	-	-	TRBJ1-2	CSARDRAGDLYGYTF	TGCAGTGCTAGAGATCGGGCAGGGGATTTGTATGGCTACACCTTC
TRBV11-2	TRBD2	few	TRBJ2-3	CASSGLGDTQYF	TGTGCCAGCAGCGGACTAGGAGATACGCAGTATTTT
TRBV7-2	-	-	TRBJ1-2	CASNGRIPYGYTF	TGTGCCAGCAATGGGCGGATACCCTATGGCTACACCTTC
TRBV10-3	-	few	TRBJ2-7	CAISETGGTYEQYF	TGTGCCATCAGTGAGACCGGGGGAACCTACGAGCAGTACTTC
TRBV5-1	-	-	TRBJ2-3	CASRTGVDTQYF	TGCGCCAGCAGAACGGGGGTAGATACGCAGTATTTT
TRBV21-1	-	-	TRBJ1-1	CASSKAARDTEAFF	TGTGCCAGCAGCAAAGCGGCCAGAGACACTGAAGCTTTCTTT
TRBV6-5	TRBD2	-	TRBJ2-1	CASSYSSGGLNEQFF	TGTGCCAGCAGTTACTCTAGCGGGGGACTCAATGAGCAGTTCTTC
TRBV5-1	-	-	TRBJ1-1	CASSLEAANTEAFF	TGCGCCAGCAGCTTGGAGGCGGCGAACACTGAAGCTTTCTTT
TRBV7-2	-	few	TRBJ2-7	CASSFRRGAYEQYF	TGTGCCAGCAGCTTTCGCCGGGGGGCGTACGAGCAGTACTTC
TRBV19	-	few	TRBJ1-5	CASSIKRDQPQHF	TGTGCCAGTAGTATCAAACGGGATCAGCCCCAGCATTTT
TRBV24-1	-	-	TRBJ2-1	CATSDPSRGGTNEQFF	TGTGCCACCAGTGATCCCTCCAGGGGAGGTACCAATGAGCAGTTCTTC
TRBV4-1	-	-	TRBJ1-2	CASSPTGVGGNGYTF	TGCGCCAGCAGCCCAACAGGCGTCGGGGGCAATGGCTACACCTTC